Listed below are T cell receptor beta chains from one sample, sequenced in a study of CD8 T cells in ankylosing spondylitis. In TCRdb, the 5' RACE reads were re-called with MiXCR into one record per CDR3 protein. The data show some 130,000 distinct CDR3 sequences, roughly 6.6% seen once. The specimen sequenced was blood, either unsorted or a sorted T cell fraction (not recorded which). The receptors stem from a female donor with ankylosing spondylitis or in good health (not recorded which). CDR3s include the opening cysteine and the closing phenylalanine or tryptophan. Each record gives: J gene, clone size, V gene, D gene, CDR3 protein, CDR3 DNA. D genes are given only for firm matches. The size of a clone is reported for some rows only, either as once, few or many, or as a class for expanded clones.

>TRBJ1-4|few|TRBV29-1|NA
CSVETRVGNEKLFF
TGCAGCGTTGAAACCCGGGTGGGAAATGAAAAACTGTTTTTT
>TRBJ1-5|many|TRBV7-8|NA
CASSPARALSVSSNQPQHF
TGTGCCAGCAGCCCGGCCAGGGCCCTATCCGTTTCTAGCAATCAGCCCCAGCATTTT
>TRBJ2-1|many|TRBV7-2|TRBD1
CASSSPGTGSYNEQFF
TGTGCCAGCAGCTCCCCCGGGACAGGATCCTACAATGAGCAGTTCTTC
>TRBJ2-7|many|TRBV29-1|TRBD2
CSVGLAGSSYEQYF
TGCAGCGTTGGTCTAGCGGGGAGCTCCTACGAGCAGTACTTC
>TRBJ2-1|few|TRBV24-1|NA
CATSDPYSPYNEQFF
TGTGCCACCAGTGATCCCTACTCCCCCTACAATGAGCAGTTCTTC
>TRBJ2-1|NA|TRBV3-1|TRBD2
CASCRIGLAGGKENEQFF
TGTGCCTCCTGCCGGATCGGCCTAGCGGGGGGTAAGGAAAATGAGCAGTTCTTC
>TRBJ1-3|many|TRBV10-3|NA
CAISEGNRAFSGNTIYF
TGTGCCATCAGTGAGGGTAACAGGGCTTTCTCTGGAAACACCATATATTTT
>TRBJ2-5|many|TRBV6-5|NA
CASSYPPWGGDDQETQYF
TGTGCCAGCAGTTATCCCCCGTGGGGGGGCGATGACCAAGAGACCCAGTACTTC
>TRBJ1-3|many|TRBV6-1|NA
CASKLQEHGGNTIYF
TGTGCCAGCAAACTACAGGAGCACGGTGGAAACACCATATATTTT
>TRBJ2-1|few|TRBV4-3|TRBD2
CASSHEGLADYNEQFF
TGCGCCAGCAGCCATGAGGGACTAGCAGACTACAATGAGCAGTTCTTC
>TRBJ2-5|many|TRBV9|NA
CASSVGDLRETQYF
TGTGCCAGCAGCGTAGGGGATCTAAGGGAGACCCAGTACTTC
>TRBJ2-3|many|TRBV29-1|TRBD1
CSVVWGQGTDTQYF
TGCAGCGTTGTATGGGGACAGGGCACAGATACGCAGTATTTT
>TRBJ1-4|many|TRBV15|TRBD1
CASGGQGIDEKLFF
TGTGCCTCCGGGGGACAGGGGATTGATGAAAAACTGTTTTTT
>TRBJ1-3|many|TRBV7-8|NA
CASSLGDIGNTIYF
TGTGCCAGCAGCTTAGGGGACATCGGAAACACCATATATTTT
>TRBJ2-1|many|TRBV6-5|TRBD2
CASSYSGLAGGLRNEQFF
TGTGCCAGCAGTTATTCCGGACTAGCGGGGGGGCTGAGGAATGAGCAGTTCTTC
>TRBJ1-3|many|TRBV12-3/TRBV12-4|NA
CASSLVGFSSGNTIYF
TGTGCCAGCAGTTTAGTTGGCTTCAGCTCTGGAAACACCATATATTTT
>TRBJ1-1|few|TRBV7-9|TRBD1
CASTSPGTGGTEAFF
TGTGCCAGCACCAGTCCCGGGACAGGGGGCACTGAAGCTTTCTTT
>TRBJ2-1|many|TRBV2|TRBD1
CASSATGGRNNEQFF
TGTGCCAGCAGTGCTACAGGGGGCCGCAACAATGAGCAGTTCTTC
>TRBJ2-7|many|TRBV7-9|NA
CASSSLDSYEQYF
TGTGCCAGCAGCTCCCTGGACAGCTACGAGCAGTACTTC
>TRBJ1-2|NA|TRBV7-8|NA
CASSNSRVRENYGYTF
TGTGCCAGCAGCAACAGCCGCGTTAGGGAGAACTATGGCTACACCTTC
>TRBJ1-5|many|TRBV4-1|TRBD1
CASSQRLGQGDQPQHF
TGCGCCAGCAGCCAAAGGTTAGGACAGGGGGACCAGCCCCAGCATTTT
>TRBJ2-7|many|TRBV7-9|TRBD2
CASNSRGGLSYEQYF
TGTGCCAGCAACTCCCGGGGGGGACTCTCCTACGAGCAGTACTTC
>TRBJ2-6|many|TRBV5-1|TRBD1
CASSNPATGVSGANVLTF
TGCGCCAGCAGCAACCCCGCGACAGGGGTCTCTGGGGCCAACGTCCTGACTTTC
>TRBJ2-3|many|TRBV11-2|NA
CASSPPGGTDTQYF
TGTGCCAGCAGCCCTCCAGGGGGCACAGATACGCAGTATTTT
>TRBJ1-3|few|TRBV30|TRBD1
CAWGITGANTIYF
TGTGCCTGGGGAATTACAGGGGCCAACACCATATATTTT
>TRBJ1-5|many|TRBV5-5|TRBD1
CASSLTGGRQPQHF
TGTGCCAGCAGCTTGACAGGGGGCCGTCAGCCCCAGCATTTT
>TRBJ2-1|NA|TRBV11-3|TRBD2
CASSDAAGGASYNEQFF
TGTGCCAGCAGTGACGCGGCGGGGGGAGCGTCCTACAATGAGCAGTTCTTC
>TRBJ1-2|many|TRBV12-3/TRBV12-4|NA
CASSPTLTVTNYGYTF
TGTGCCAGCAGTCCCACCTTGACAGTGACTAACTATGGCTACACCTTC
>TRBJ2-1|many|TRBV12-3/TRBV12-4|NA
CASSLIGGNEQFF
TGTGCCAGCAGTTTGATAGGGGGTAATGAGCAGTTCTTC
>TRBJ2-3|NA|TRBV7-6|NA
CVSSLGTGSTDTQYF
TGTGTCAGCAGCTTGGGGACGGGGAGCACAGATACGCAGTATTTT
>TRBJ1-6|many|TRBV7-3|NA
CASSLYGAISPLHF
TGTGCCAGCAGCTTATATGGTGCCATCTCACCCCTCCACTTT
>TRBJ1-4|many|TRBV12-3/TRBV12-4|NA
CASSLGQGEKLFF
TGTGCCAGCAGTTTGGGTCAGGGTGAAAAACTGTTTTTT
>TRBJ1-4|many|TRBV4-1|TRBD1
CASSQPTGGSEKLFF
TGCGCCAGCAGCCAACCGACAGGGGGAAGTGAAAAACTGTTTTTT
>TRBJ1-1|few|TRBV3-1|NA
CASSQSGKTEAFF
TGTGCCAGCAGCCAATCAGGGAAAACTGAAGCTTTCTTT
>TRBJ1-1|NA|TRBV11-2|NA
CASSLYPKGDTEAFF
TGTGCCAGCAGCTTATATCCAAAGGGGGACACTGAAGCTTTCTTT
>TRBJ2-1|many|TRBV6-1|NA
CASNQVEQFF
TGTGCCAGCAACCAGGTCGAGCAGTTCTTC
>TRBJ1-5|many|TRBV20-1|NA
CSARGSTRQPQHF
TGCAGTGCTAGAGGCAGCACACGGCAGCCCCAGCATTTT
>TRBJ2-5|many|TRBV5-1|NA
CASSDRIQETQYF
TGCGCCAGCAGCGACAGAATACAAGAGACCCAGTACTTC
>TRBJ2-7|many|TRBV20-1|TRBD1
CSARKDRGYEQYF
TGTAGTGCTAGAAAGGACAGGGGCTACGAGCAGTACTTC
>TRBJ1-5|NA|TRBV6-2/TRBV6-3|NA
CASSTDRFNQPQHF
TGTGCCAGCAGTACTGACAGGTTCAATCAGCCCCAGCATTTT
>TRBJ1-1|many|TRBV12-3/TRBV12-4|NA
CASSLSRDTEAFF
TGTGCCAGCAGTTTGTCTCGGGACACTGAAGCTTTCTTT
>TRBJ2-1|many|TRBV28|TRBD1
CASTLGQGSYNEQFF
TGTGCCAGCACCCTCGGACAGGGATCCTACAATGAGCAGTTCTTC
>TRBJ2-5|many|TRBV6-5|NA
CASSYSSRDPIEETQYF
TGTGCCAGCAGTTACTCGAGCAGGGACCCAATCGAAGAGACCCAGTACTTC
>TRBJ2-7|many|TRBV4-1|NA
CASSQGIWGLEQYF
TGCGCCAGCAGCCAAGGTATCTGGGGCCTGGAGCAGTACTTC
>TRBJ2-2|many|TRBV3-1|TRBD1
CASMPQGVGGELFF
TGTGCCAGCATGCCACAGGGGGTCGGCGGGGAGCTGTTTTTT
>TRBJ2-5|many|TRBV30|TRBD2
CAWSVPAGFQETQYF
TGTGCCTGGAGTGTCCCAGCGGGGTTCCAAGAGACCCAGTACTTC
>TRBJ1-5|many|TRBV3-1|NA
CASSHGQRDQPQHF
TGTGCCAGCAGCCATGGACAGAGAGATCAGCCCCAGCATTTT
>TRBJ2-5|many|TRBV29-1|TRBD2
CSVYGTSITETQYF
TGCAGCGTCTACGGGACTAGCATCACAGAGACCCAGTACTTC
>TRBJ2-3|many|TRBV7-2|TRBD2
CASNNGGVAPDTQYF
TGTGCCAGCAACAATGGGGGGGTGGCGCCGGATACGCAGTATTTT
>TRBJ1-1|many|TRBV4-3|NA
CASSQTGTGNTEAFF
TGCGCCAGCAGCCAAACCGGGACGGGGAACACTGAAGCTTTCTTT
>TRBJ2-5|many|TRBV12-3/TRBV12-4|TRBD2
CASSLGYKLAGKETQYF
TGTGCCAGCAGTTTGGGGTACAAACTAGCGGGGAAAGAGACCCAGTACTTC
>TRBJ2-1|many|TRBV5-1|TRBD2
CASSLSVASGYNEQFF
TGCGCCAGCAGCTTGTCGGTCGCTAGCGGATACAATGAGCAGTTCTTC